Below are 28 T cell receptor beta chains sequenced from a single sample in a study of T cell responses to AZD1222 COVID-19 vaccine. The assay was immunoSEQ multiplex PCR, and TCRdb's table has in-frame clones only and misses some. The sample holds 100,000 or so clones; approximately 89% are singletons and the top ten take 44%. Sample: peripheral blood, taken 28 days after the second AZD1222 dose. These receptors were collected from an adult who received the AZD1222 COVID-19 vaccine.

The chain carries TRBV11-2 and TRBJ1-2, with D perhaps matching TRBD1 (6 bases). Germline assignment: CDR1 SGHAT and CDR2 FQNNGV. Trimming cost V 1 base and J 8 bases, with 11 bases left between them. The CDR3 spans 13 residues. CDR3 sequence reads: CASSLAAGGGYTF. The CDR3 DNA reads TGTGCCAGCAGCTTAGCGGCGGGGGGCGGCTACACCTTC.

J is TRBJ2-7 and V is TRBV3-1 (or the pseudogene TRBV3-2), with D perhaps TRBD1 (6 bases). This CDR3 is 14 amino acids long. CDR1 and CDR2 (germline): LGHDT, YNNKEL (reference sequence). Trimming cost V 4 bases and J 0 bases, with 10 bases left between them. CDR3 protein: CASSRGDTSYEQYF. CDR3 DNA sequence: TGTGCCAGCAGCCGAGGGGACACCTCCTACGAGCAGTACTTC.

The gene calls are TRBV11-2 and TRBJ2-2, with D uncertain. Trimming stripped 2 bases from V and 4 bases from J, with 11 bases between. This CDR3 has 15 residues. Germline-derived CDR1 and CDR2 are SGHAT and FQNNGV. CDR3 protein: CASSLKSFPTGELFF. Here the CDR3 DNA reads TGTGCCAGCAGCTTAAAGTCCTTCCCCACCGGGGAGCTGTTTTTT.

CDR3 sequence reads: CSALLQETQYF. CDR3 DNA sequence: TGCAGTGCTTTATTACAAGAGACCCAGTACTTC. This rearrangement joins TRBV20-1 to TRBJ2-5; D is uncertain. From germline, CDR1 is DFQATT and CDR2 SNEGSKA (reference sequence). V shed 5 bases and J shed 2 bases, with 6 bases lying between them. CDR3 length: 11 residues.

For the CDR3, the DNA is TGTGCCATCAAGTTGGAAGGGGTTAGAGCTTTCTTT. Translated: CAIKLEGVRAFF. The V and J genes are TRBV6-1 and TRBJ1-1, with D possibly being TRBD1 (5 bases). The CDR3 sequence is 12 residues long. Germline V gene data show CDR1 as MNHNS and CDR2 as SASEGT. V was cut by 10 bases and J by 10 bases, with 19 bases left in between.

V usage is TRBV9 and J usage is TRBJ2-7, with TRBD2 matching 8 bases. CDR1 SGDLS and CDR2 YYNGEE come from the germline V gene. The junction had 4 bases not matched to a gene; V was cut back by 1 base and J by 1 base. The CDR3 length is 15 residues. CDR3 bases: TGTGCCAGCAGCGTACGGGCTAGCGGGTCCTACGAGCAGTACTTC. Encoded protein: CASSVRASGSYEQYF.

This clone was observed once. This sequence joins TRBV7-9 and TRBJ2-7; D is unclear. CDR1 and CDR2 (germline): SEHNR, FQNEAQ (reference sequence). The CDR3 contains 12 residues. V lost 5 bases and J 3 bases, leaving 8 bases between the germline ends. CDR3 sequence: CASSTGLYEQYF. CDR3 DNA: TGTGCCAGCAGCACGGGCCTCTACGAGCAGTACTTC.

The chain employs TRBV6-7 and TRBJ2-7; TRBD1 aligns across 8 bases. TRBV6-7 is an ORF; its function is uncertain. The CDR3 sequence is 13 residues long. J gave up 3 bases and V 7 bases, and 5 bases lay outside the gene matches. CDR3 protein: CASNQTGVYEQYF. In DNA form, the CDR3 reads TGTGCCAGCAACCAGACAGGGGTCTACGAGCAGTACTTC.

V and J are TRBV27 and TRBJ1-1; D not certain. The CDR3 runs 14 residues. The V end was cut by 5 bases, the J end by 0 bases, with 10 bases between. CDR1 MNHEY and CDR2 SMNVEV come from the germline V gene (reference sequence). The CDR3 region is CASSPTRVNTEAFF. In DNA, the CDR3 is TGTGCCAGCAGTCCCACACGGGTGAACACTGAAGCTTTCTTT.

The chain links TRBV11-3 to TRBJ1-2, with 8 bases that match TRBD1. CDR1 is SGHNT and CDR2 is YENEEA in the germline V gene. Trimming cost V 3 bases and J 6 bases; bases outside gene matches: 3. The CDR3 runs to 13 residues. CDR3 region: CASSLLQGDGYTF. CDR3 nucleotide sequence: TGTGCCAGCAGCTTGCTACAGGGGGATGGCTACACCTTC. Full variable domain (outside the CDR3, taken from reference TRBV11-3 and TRBJ1-2): EAGVVQSPRYKIIEKKQPVAFWCNPISGHNTLYWYLQNLGQGPELLIRYENEEAVDDSQLPKDRFSAERLKGVDSTLKIQPAELGDSAVYLCASSLLQGDGYTFGSGTRLTVV.

V and J are TRBV5-1 and TRBJ2-7, with 9 bases that match TRBD1. Germline assignment: CDR1 SGHRS and CDR2 YFSETQ. The CDR3 sequence is 14 residues long. The V segment lost 0 bases and the J segment 3 bases; nucleotides outside the gene matches: 1. The CDR3 DNA follows: TGCGCCAGCAGCTTGGGGGGACAGGGCTACGAGCAGTACTTC. Its protein product is CASSLGGQGYEQYF.

Only a few counts were recorded for this clone. The rearrangement joins TRBV5-6 to TRBJ1-4, with D possibly TRBD1 on 5 matching bases. Germline V lookup: CDR1 SGHDT, CDR2 YYEEEE. Trimming cost V 2 bases and J 5 bases, with 7 bases left between them. The CDR3 runs 13 residues. CDR3 DNA sequence: TGTGCCAGCAGCTTCACAGGCAATGAAAAACTGTTTTTT. This translates into CASSFTGNEKLFF.

The chain couples TRBV30 to TRBJ1-2; D unresolved. Per the germline V gene, CDR1 is GTSNPN and CDR2 is SVGIG (reference sequence). The length of the CDR3 is 13 residues. The germline V and J ends were trimmed by 3 bases and 8 bases, with 16 bases remaining between them. CDR3 residues: CAWSWEDVDGYTF. The CDR3 nucleotides read TGTGCCTGGAGCTGGGAGGACGTGGACGGCTACACCTTC. The entire variable domain, with the rest obtained from reference TRBV30 and TRBJ1-2, is as follows: SQTIHQWPATLVQPVGSPLSLECTVEGTSNPNLYWYRQAAGRGLQLLFYSVGIGQISSEVPQNLSASRPQDRQFILSSKKLLLSDSGFYLCAWSWEDVDGYTFGSGTRLTVV.

The chain joins TRBV28 to TRBJ1-2; 10 bases are a match to TRBD1. Germline trimming cut 5 bases from V and 14 bases from J; bases unmatched to any gene: 11. The CDR3 has 13 residues. The germline gives CDR1 MDHEN, CDR2 SYDVKM. The CDR3 is CASSTNYGTGETF. DNA of the CDR3: TGTGCCAGCAGTACAAACTACGGGACAGGGGAAACCTTC.

The gene calls are TRBV14 and TRBJ1-1, with TRBD1 as a possible D gene (6 bases). This CDR3 contains 15 residues. The V end lost 1 base, the J end lost 1 base, and 10 bases lay between the germline ends. Germline V gives CDR1 SGHDN, CDR2 FVKESK. The CDR3: CASSQVGGANTEAFF. Written as DNA, the CDR3 is TGTGCCAGCAGCCAAGTTGGGGGGGCGAACACTGAAGCTTTCTTT.

V gene TRBV24-1 combines with J gene TRBJ2-1; 8 bases are shared with TRBD1. The germline V gene encodes CDR1 KGHDR and CDR2 SFDVKD. The CDR3 loop spans 15 amino acids. V was clipped by 4 bases and J by 0 bases; unmatched bases: 1. CDR3 amino acids: CATSDGTGSYNEQFF. The CDR3 region has the DNA TGTGCCACCAGTGACGGGACAGGCTCCTACAATGAGCAGTTCTTC.

This chain links TRBV9 with TRBJ2-2; D is possibly TRBD2 (5 bases). V was trimmed by 0 bases and J by 0 bases, leaving 9 bases between them. The CDR3 length is 16 residues. Germline-derived CDR1 and CDR2 are SGDLS and YYNGEE. CDR3 amino acids: CASSVARGTNTGELFF. The CDR3 DNA is TGTGCCAGCAGCGTAGCCCGGGGTACGAACACCGGGGAGCTGTTTTTT. The full variable domain, completed using reference TRBV9 and TRBJ2-2, is DSGVTQTPKHLITATGQRVTLRCSPRSGDLSVYWYQQSLDQGLQFLIQYYNGEERAKGNILERFSAQQFPDLHSELNLSSLELGDSALYFCASSVARGTNTGELFFGEGSRLTVL.

This chain joins TRBV10-3 and TRBJ1-5; TRBD1 matches at 10 bases. V trimming: 11 bases; J trimming: 1 base; junction bases outside the gene matches: 5. The germline CDR1 and CDR2 sequences are ENHRY and SYGVKD. The CDR3 consists of 14 residues. In DNA, the CDR3 is TGTGCCGTGGGGGGACAGGGGAGCAATCAGCCCCAGCATTTT. It translates to CAVGGQGSNQPQHF.

V and J are TRBV12-3 or TRBV12-4 and TRBJ2-5; D gene ambiguous. The V gene lost 4 bases and the J gene lost 0 bases, with 6 bases spanning the gap. The CDR3 length is 13 residues. CDR3 sequence reads: CASSSRYQETQYF. The CDR3 DNA reads TGTGCCAGCAGTTCTAGGTACCAAGAGACCCAGTACTTC.

This chain joins TRBV19 and TRBJ1-2; D is perhaps TRBD1 (6 bases). The CDR3 consists of 15 residues. V was trimmed by 9 bases and J by 0 bases, leaving 17 bases between them. Looked up from germline, CDR1 is LNHDA and CDR2 is SQIVND (reference sequence). DNA of the CDR3: TGTGCCAGCCGCCCTGCCAGGGGAGCTAACTATGGCTACACCTTC. Protein product: CASRPARGANYGYTF.

This chain uses TRBV7-9 with TRBJ2-1; D uncertain. The CDR3 runs 11 residues. Deletions cut 5 bases from V and 6 bases from J, with 5 bases between. The germline CDR1 and CDR2 sequences are SEHNR and FQNEAQ (reference sequence). In nucleotides, the CDR3 is TGTGCCAGCAGCAGGACCAATGAGCAGTTCTTC. As protein: CASSRTNEQFF. Full variable domain (missing parts from reference TRBV7-9 and TRBJ2-1): DTGVSQNPRHKITKRGQNVTFRCDPISEHNRLYWYRQTLGQGPEFLTYFQNEAQLEKSRLLSDRFSAERPKGSFSTLEIQRTEQGDSAMYLCASSRTNEQFFGPGTRLTVL.

The chain has TRBV3-1 (or the pseudogene TRBV3-2) and TRBJ1-6; D ambiguous. CDR1 LGHDT and CDR2 YNNKEL come from the germline V gene (reference sequence). CDR3 length: 16 amino acids. V was trimmed by 0 bases and J by 10 bases, leaving 16 bases between them. The CDR3 region has the DNA TGTGCCAGCAGCCAAGAAAGAGCGGCTGGGGAGTCACCCCTCCACTTT. Protein product: CASSQERAAGESPLHF.

This chain uses TRBV30 with TRBJ1-1; D unclear. The CDR3 has 14 residues. Trimming shortened V by 0 bases and J by 5 bases, and 13 bases separated the two germline ends. Germline assignment: CDR1 GTSNPN and CDR2 SVGIG (reference sequence). The CDR3 sequence: CAWSVRGSRTEAFF. DNA for the CDR3: TGTGCCTGGAGTGTAAGAGGCAGTCGGACTGAAGCTTTCTTT.

The genes are TRBV9 and TRBJ2-3; no definite D call. Germline CDR1 is SGDLS and CDR2 is YYNGEE. V was shortened by 0 bases and J by 3 bases, with 11 bases between the two germline ends. The CDR3 length is 15 residues. As DNA, the CDR3 is TGTGCCAGCAGCGTAGAGCCCGCCTTTACAGATACGCAGTATTTT. Translation: CASSVEPAFTDTQYF.

This chain links TRBV28 with TRBJ1-5; a weak D match, TRBD1 (6 bases). The CDR3 is made up of 13 amino acids. Trimming stripped 7 bases from V and 13 bases from J, with 20 bases between. The germline V gene encodes CDR1 MDHEN and CDR2 SYDVKM. The CDR3 sequence is CASNQGGIPEQHF. The CDR3 DNA follows: TGTGCCAGCAATCAAGGGGGTATCCCGGAGCAGCATTTT.

The V call is TRBV6-6, the J call TRBJ1-2; 7 nucleotides align to TRBD1. The CDR3 totals 16 residues. The trim removed 5 bases at V and 2 bases at J, leaving 11 bases unmatched. The germline CDR1 and CDR2 sequences are MNHNY and SVGAGI (reference sequence). In nucleotides, the CDR3 is TGTGCCAGCAGTACTACTAACAGGGGCAAGAACTATGGCTACACCTTC. Protein sequence: CASSTTNRGKNYGYTF.

The chain joins TRBV18 to TRBJ2-7, with 9 bases that match TRBD1. This CDR3 is 16 amino acids long. J gave up 4 bases and V 1 base, and 8 bases lay outside the gene matches. Per the germline V gene, CDR1 is KGHSH and CDR2 is LQKENI. CDR3 DNA: TGTGCCAGCTCACCACTCAGTACAGGGGGCAATTACGAGCAGTACTTC. It yields the protein CASSPLSTGGNYEQYF.

V is TRBV11-1 and J is TRBJ2-7; 7 bases match TRBD2. V was clipped by 4 bases and J by 2 bases; unmatched bases: 5. The germline V gene has CDR1 SGHAT and CDR2 FQDESV (reference sequence). The CDR3 totals 14 residues. The CDR3 reads CASSWASGTYEQYF. The CDR3 region has the DNA TGTGCCAGCAGCTGGGCTAGCGGTACCTACGAGCAGTACTTC.